Described below is a single T cell receptor (beta chain) sequence and its context. The ends were cut back, 1 base at V and 2 bases at J, with 3 bases in the middle. The CDR3 loop spans 13 amino acids. The sample belongs to a study of early T cells in non-severe SARS-CoV-2 infection. Study background: Investigators sequenced bulk RNA drawn from unsorted whole blood, and chains remained unpaired.

TCRdb redid the calling of the 5' RACE reads with MiXCR, one entry per CDR3 protein. This sample yields some 80,000 distinct CDR3 sequences, of which less than 15% are seen a single time; 15% to 19% belongs to the top ten. This TCR was recovered from an adult who was a healthcare worker with PCR-confirmed SARS-CoV-2 infection or an uninfected control (not recorded which). The donor label of this sample is uncertain. The input for sequencing was whole blood, taken at baseline. The chain employs TRBV12-3 or TRBV12-4 and TRBJ2-1; D not certain. The DNA of the CDR3 is TGTGCCAGCAGTTTAGTCACCTACAATGAGCAGTTCTTC. Protein sequence: CASSLVTYNEQFF.